What follows is one T cell receptor (beta chain) and its context. V lost 0 bases to trimming and J lost 1 base, with 15 bases between them. Germline-derived CDR1 and CDR2 are MNHNS and SASEGT. The CDR3 has 17 amino acids. Sequencing used immunoSEQ multiplex PCR; TCRdb keeps in-frame clones, though not all of them. This sample has about 64,000 clones, with 80% to 90% found just once. This specimen comes from a study of Tregs in tolerant kidney transplant recipients. Recipients received nonmyeloablative bone marrow transplants from related graft donors, with transient mixed chimerism. The rearrangement links TRBV6-1 to TRBJ2-5; D is ambiguous. Source: CD4+ T cells from blood (PBMCs), taken 6 months after the transplant. This clonotype was obtained from a human patient who received a combined kidney and bone marrow transplant. Some T cells may have originated in the graft donor. The CDR3 region has the DNA TGTGCCAGCAGTGAAGCGCCTGGAGATTATCTCCAAGAGACCCAGTACTTC. This codes for CASSEAPGDYLQETQYF.